What follows is one T cell receptor beta chain and its context. Once RNA had been extracted, it was reverse transcribed into cDNA to act as the sequencing template. The repertoire was sequenced with immunoSEQ multiplex PCR; TCRdb's copy has only in-frame clones and lacks some. The sample consists of 150,000 to 200,000 clones, less than 75% of them appearing once. This sample stems from a study of CD8+ T cells in alopecia areata. CDR1 SGHRS and CDR2 YFSETQ come from the germline V gene. Trimming left V 2 bases short and J 3 bases short, with 14 bases between. This CDR3 has 15 residues. The gene calls are TRBV5-1 and TRBJ1-2; tentative D call: TRBD1 (6 bases). This receptor was taken from a human donor with alopecia areata. The sequenced sample was CD8+ T cells sorted from blood, obtained at week 0. The CDR3 loop reads CASSLPGAVYYGYTF. CDR3 coding DNA: TGCGCCAGCAGCTTACCAGGGGCCGTCTACTATGGCTACACCTTC.